What follows are 7 T cell receptor beta chains derived from one specimen sequenced in a study of shared clonotypes between healthy human individuals (dated by TCRdb to 2020 to 2021). The library was prepared using the immunoSEQ multiplex PCR assay. The source is immuneACCESS, and TCRdb retained only in-frame sequences with V and J called. Part of the clones is not carried over; for the studies checked, unresolved V genes explain less than half of this, and the remainder is unexplained. For this sample there are 550,000 to 750,000 clones; around 95% appear just once. 0.085% to 0.11% of the sample comes from the top ten. CD8 naive samples consisted of CD45RO-negative cells that were positively selected for CCR7, yielding a CD45RA+CCR7+ population without TemRA cells. The material sequenced was naive CD8+ T cells sorted from blood. What this sample's cell subset or site label stands for: CD45RA+CCR7+. The receptors here all came from a woman aged 30 to 39 in good health.

The CDR3 is CASSSSTGVMNTEAFF. For the CDR3, the DNA is TGTGCCAGCAGTTCCTCGACAGGGGTAATGAACACTGAAGCTTTCTTT. The chain combines TRBV13 with TRBJ1-1; 8 bases are a match to TRBD1. This CDR3 is built from 16 residues. The V and J ends lost 6 bases and 0 bases, in that order; junction bases with no gene match: 9. Germline CDR1 reads PRHDT; CDR2 reads FYEKMQ (reference sequence).

This chain links TRBV7-6 with TRBJ2-1, with TRBD2 matching 8 bases. The CDR3 runs 16 residues. Trimming took 2 bases from V and 5 from J; bases not matched to a gene: 8. CDR1 and CDR2 from the germline V gene are SGHVS and FNYEAQ. The CDR3 sequence: CASSLWGGRTNNEQFF. The CDR3 nucleotides are TGTGCCAGCAGCTTATGGGGCGGGAGGACCAACAATGAGCAGTTCTTC. The full variable domain, with the rest looked up from reference TRBV7-6 and TRBJ2-1, is GAGVSQSPRYKVTKRGQDVALRCDPISGHVSLYWYRQALGQGPEFLTYFNYEAQQDKSGLPNDRFSAERPEGSISTLTIQRTEQRDSAMYRCASSLWGGRTNNEQFFGPGTRLTVL.

This clone was observed a single time. V and J are TRBV27 and TRBJ2-1; D may be TRBD2 (5 bases). Trimming left V 4 bases short and J 8 bases short, with 18 bases between. Germline CDR1 reads MNHEY; CDR2 reads SMNVEV (reference sequence). This CDR3 spans 15 amino acids. CDR3 amino acids: CASSSKQLAIDEQFF. In DNA form, the CDR3 reads TGTGCCAGCAGTTCTAAACAGCTAGCAATAGATGAGCAGTTCTTC.

The V and J genes are TRBV5-6 and TRBJ2-4, with D tentatively TRBD2 (5 bases). The V end lost 4 bases, the J end lost 0 bases, and 5 bases lay between the germline ends. In germline, CDR1 is SGHDT, CDR2 YYEEEE. The CDR3 spans 13 residues. In nucleotides, the CDR3 is TGTGCCAGCAGCGGACTAGCCAAAAACATTCAGTACTTC. Its translation is CASSGLAKNIQYF.

This chain links TRBV15 with TRBJ2-7, with D possibly matching TRBD2 (5 bases). Germline V lookup: CDR1 LNHNV, CDR2 YYDKDF (reference sequence). The CDR3 consists of 14 residues. Between the trimmed V and J ends, which lost 1 base and 3 bases, there was a span of 10 bases. CDR3 DNA sequence: TGTGCCACCAGCAGAGGGACTGCATACTACGAGCAGTACTTC. It codes for CATSRGTAYYEQYF.

J is TRBJ1-5 and V is TRBV27; maybe TRBD1 (5 bases). V lost 4 bases and J 3 bases, leaving 10 bases between the germline ends. The CDR3 length is 14 residues. Per the germline V gene, CDR1 is MNHEY and CDR2 is SMNVEV (reference sequence). CDR3 DNA: TGTGCCAGCAGTTATGCAGGGATCAATCAGCCCCAGCATTTT. This sequence encodes CASSYAGINQPQHF.

This clone was picked up one time. The V and J genes are TRBV4-2 and TRBJ2-1, with 8 bases aligning to TRBD2. Germline loops: CDR1 LGHNA, CDR2 YNFKEQ. V lost 3 bases to trimming and J lost 5 bases; unmatched junction nucleotides: 6. The CDR3 totals 15 residues. CDR3 nucleotide sequence: TGTGCCAGCAGCCATATCGCGGGAGGAAACAATGAGCAGTTCTTC. Its translation is CASSHIAGGNNEQFF.